Given below is one TCR beta chain in context. Its target is unknown. This sample is part of a study of beta chain features in type 1 diabetes. Whole-study results and caveats: Within each of all four CD4+ subsets, Type 1 diabetes patients had TCRB CDR3s that were moderately but significantly shorter. Researchers cautioned that cDNA sequencing could over-represent cells with high TCR expression.

The whole isolated RNA underwent reverse transcription, so sequencing captured expressed TCRB transcripts. TCRdb's copy holds only in-frame clones and misses some; the assay was immunoSEQ multiplex PCR. There are about 15,000 clones in the sample; over 55% occur only once, and 0.55% to 0.6% lies in the top ten. This CDR3 comprises 18 residues. From germline, CDR1 is KGHSH and CDR2 LQKENI. V was cut by 6 bases and J by 4 bases, with 27 bases left in between. Input material: stem cell memory CD4+ T cells from blood. This sequence originates from a young woman with type 1 diabetes. V gene TRBV18 combines with J gene TRBJ1-2; a weak D match, TRBD1 (5 bases). The CDR3 reads CASSPSNSGGSRSYGYTF. The CDR3 DNA follows: TGTGCCAGCTCCCCTTCCAATTCGGGGGGGAGTAGAAGCTATGGCTACACCTTC.